These 17 T cell receptor beta chains were sequenced from one sample in a study of blood T cell repertoires in COVID-19. Profiled with immunoSEQ multiplex PCR; TCRdb holds only in-frame clones, not every one. The data hold about 69,000 clones, with 70% to 90% observed a single time. What was sequenced was peripheral blood. The receptors were gathered from a man between 35 and 55 years old with COVID-19, enrolled during active disease.

The chain recombines TRBV14 with TRBJ2-1; 14 bases line up with TRBD2. The CDR3 has 15 residues. The V gene's germline CDR1 is SGHDN and CDR2 FVKESK. V trimming: 4 bases; J trimming: 15 bases; junction bases outside the gene matches: 11. CDR3 sequence: CASSRGLAGGLSPFF. The DNA for the CDR3 is TGTGCCAGCAGCCGAGGACTAGCGGGGGGTCTAAGCCCGTTCTTC.

V gene TRBV29-1 combines with J gene TRBJ1-2, with D possibly TRBD1 on 6 matching bases. Germline V CDR1 and CDR2: SQVTM, ANQGSEA. The CDR3 is 12 amino acids. V was pared by 4 bases and J by 4 bases, with 10 bases between. The CDR3 loop is CSVVGQLYGYTF. CDR3 DNA sequence: TGCAGCGTTGTAGGACAGCTCTATGGCTACACCTTC.

V is TRBV5-1 and J is TRBJ2-3; D is ambiguous. The V end was cut by 2 bases, the J end by 5 bases, with 9 bases between. The CDR3 is made up of 13 amino acids. Per the germline V gene, CDR1 is SGHRS and CDR2 is YFSETQ. CDR3 DNA sequence: TGCGCCAGCAGCTTTTCGGGTGGAGATACGCAGTATTTT. Translation: CASSFSGGDTQYF.

The CDR3 nucleotides read TGTGCCAGCAGTCAAGACACTCAGCCCCAGCATTTT. This translates into CASSQDTQPQHF. V usage is TRBV6-6 and J usage is TRBJ1-5; D remains ambiguous. CDR1 and CDR2 from the germline V gene are MNHNY and SVGAGI (reference sequence). The CDR3 is 12 amino acids. Between the trimmed V and J ends, which lost 5 bases and 6 bases, there was a span of 8 bases.

J is TRBJ2-3 and V is TRBV18, with 8 bases fitting TRBD1. V dropped 3 bases and J dropped 1; count of bases not matched to a gene: 6. The V gene's germline CDR1 is KGHSH and CDR2 LQKENI. The CDR3 spans 16 residues. The CDR3 region has the DNA TGTGCCAGCTCACCCGGACAGGGAATTGGCACAGATACGCAGTATTTT. As protein: CASSPGQGIGTDTQYF. The complete variable domain, with remaining parts taken from reference TRBV18 and TRBJ2-3, reads NAGVMQNPRHLVRRRGQEARLRCSPMKGHSHVYWYRQLPEEGLKFMVYLQKENIIDESGMPKERFSAEFPKEGPSILRIQQVVRGDSAAYFCASSPGQGIGTDTQYFGPGTRLTVL.

The V and J genes are TRBV28 and TRBJ1-2; TRBD1 agrees at 9 bases. This CDR3 is built from 16 residues. V gave up 2 bases and J gave up 5 bases; unmatched junction bases: 9. Germline V gene lookup returns CDR1 MDHEN and CDR2 SYDVKM. CDR3 DNA sequence: TGTGCCAGCAGTTTAAATATAGGACAGGGGCCTTATGGCTACACCTTC. This gives the protein CASSLNIGQGPYGYTF.

The chain is built from TRBV19 and TRBJ1-5, with 7 bases aligning to TRBD1. The CDR3 sequence is 17 residues long. Germline V lookup: CDR1 LNHDA, CDR2 SQIVND (reference sequence). The ends lost 3 bases at V and 3 bases at J; junction bases unmatched: 11. The CDR3 spells CASSMIGDSWVNQPQHF. For the CDR3, the DNA is TGTGCCAGTAGTATGATAGGGGACAGTTGGGTCAATCAGCCCCAGCATTTT.

This chain connects TRBV4-2 to TRBJ2-5, with D possibly TRBD2 on 6 matching bases. The germline V gene has CDR1 LGHNA and CDR2 YNFKEQ. V was cut by 0 bases and J by 5 bases, with 13 bases left in between. The CDR3 loop spans 15 amino acids. The CDR3 region has the DNA TGTGCCAGCAGCCAAGAGCGGGGTGGGGATGAGACCCAGTACTTC. Its protein is CASSQERGGDETQYF.

The gene calls are TRBV10-1 and TRBJ2-7, with D maybe TRBD2 (6 bases). Trimming pared 5 bases from V and 4 bases from J, leaving 9 bases between. Germline V gene sequence: CDR1 WNHNN, CDR2 SYGVQD (reference sequence). This CDR3 contains 12 residues. The CDR3: CASSRSGYEQYF. The CDR3 coding sequence is TGCGCCAGCAGTCGCAGCGGGTACGAGCAGTACTTC.

The chain employs TRBV18 and TRBJ1-3; weak D call: TRBD1 (6 bases). The germline CDR1 and CDR2 sequences are KGHSH and LQKENI. With 3 bases removed from V and 0 bases from J, the gap between germline ends came to 12 bases. The CDR3 is 16 residues long. CDR3 sequence reads: CASSPQDSHSGNTIYF. The CDR3 coding sequence is TGTGCCAGCTCACCGCAGGACAGCCACTCTGGAAACACCATATATTTT.

The chain links TRBV19 to TRBJ1-6; 7 bases fit TRBD1. Germline V gene lookup returns CDR1 LNHDA and CDR2 SQIVND (reference sequence). The V and J ends lost 5 bases and 7 bases, in that order; junction bases with no gene match: 5. The CDR3 consists of 14 residues. Here the CDR3 DNA reads TGTGCCAGTAGTGTGGGACAGCCAAATTCACCCCTCCACTTT. This encodes CASSVGQPNSPLHF.

The V gene is TRBV18, the J gene TRBJ1-5; D may be TRBD1 (6 bases). Germline CDR1 reads KGHSH; CDR2 reads LQKENI. Trimming left V 1 base short and J 0 bases short, with 19 bases between. The CDR3 is 19 amino acids. CDR3 sequence reads: CASSPRRDTLQGSNQPQHF. CDR3 sequence (DNA): TGTGCCAGCTCACCACGCCGGGACACCCTTCAGGGTAGCAATCAGCCCCAGCATTTT. Looking up the rest from reference TRBV18 and TRBJ1-5 gives the full variable domain: NAGVMQNPRHLVRRRGQEARLRCSPMKGHSHVYWYRQLPEEGLKFMVYLQKENIIDESGMPKERFSAEFPKEGPSILRIQQVVRGDSAAYFCASSPRRDTLQGSNQPQHFGDGTRLSIL.

The chain links TRBV6-5 to TRBJ1-1; 10 nucleotides line up with TRBD1. Germline V CDR1 and CDR2: MNHEY, SVGAGI. The V and J ends lost 10 bases and 0 bases, in that order; junction bases with no gene match: 8. CDR3 size: 15 residues. CDR3 protein: CATIPGQGVNTEAFF. The CDR3 bases are TGTGCCACCATACCCGGACAGGGGGTGAACACTGAAGCTTTCTTT.

J is TRBJ1-2 and V is TRBV5-4; TRBD1 aligns across 9 bases. Germline CDR1 is SGHNT and CDR2 is YYREEE (reference sequence). V lost 4 bases, J lost 5 bases, and 12 bases stayed unmatched. The CDR3 has 16 amino acids. The CDR3 here is CASSIPGQGGLYGYTF. The CDR3 DNA is TGTGCCAGCAGCATACCGGGACAGGGTGGACTTTATGGCTACACCTTC.

This clone appeared a few times. The chain uses TRBV28 and TRBJ2-7; 8 positions agree with TRBD1. This CDR3 region has 14 residues. The germline V gene encodes CDR1 MDHEN and CDR2 SYDVKM. V trimming: 7 bases; J trimming: 0 bases; junction bases outside the gene matches: 5. CDR3 sequence: CASTPGQASYEQYF. For the CDR3, the DNA is TGTGCCAGCACCCCGGGACAGGCCTCCTACGAGCAGTACTTC.

This chain uses TRBV7-9 with TRBJ2-1; D is perhaps TRBD2 (5 bases). Germline lookup yields CDR1 SEHNR and CDR2 FQNEAQ (reference sequence). Trimming stripped 2 bases from V and 15 bases from J, with 14 bases between. There are 12 residues in the CDR3. In DNA form, the CDR3 reads TGTGCCAGCAGCTTAACGGACTTTGGGGTGTTCTTC. As protein: CASSLTDFGVFF. Full variable domain (rest looked up from reference TRBV7-9 and TRBJ2-1): DTGVSQNPRHKITKRGQNVTFRCDPISEHNRLYWYRQTLGQGPEFLTYFQNEAQLEKSRLLSDRFSAERPKGSFSTLEIQRTEQGDSAMYLCASSLTDFGVFFGPGTRLTVL.

In its sample, this clone was seen a few times. The chain links TRBV15 to TRBJ1-1; D remains ambiguous. With 0 bases removed from V and 0 bases from J, the gap between germline ends came to 11 bases. Per the germline V gene, CDR1 is LNHNV and CDR2 is YYDKDF (reference sequence). The CDR3 runs to 16 residues. CDR3 DNA sequence: TGTGCCACCAGCAGAGATCGGTCTAGACTGAACACTGAAGCTTTCTTT. This gives the protein CATSRDRSRLNTEAFF. The full variable domain, completed using reference TRBV15 and TRBJ1-1, is DAMVIQNPRYQVTQFGKPVTLSCSQTLNHNVMYWYQQKSSQAPKLLFHYYDKDFNNEADTPDNFQSRRPNTSFCFLDIRSPGLGDTAMYLCATSRDRSRLNTEAFFGQGTRLTVV.